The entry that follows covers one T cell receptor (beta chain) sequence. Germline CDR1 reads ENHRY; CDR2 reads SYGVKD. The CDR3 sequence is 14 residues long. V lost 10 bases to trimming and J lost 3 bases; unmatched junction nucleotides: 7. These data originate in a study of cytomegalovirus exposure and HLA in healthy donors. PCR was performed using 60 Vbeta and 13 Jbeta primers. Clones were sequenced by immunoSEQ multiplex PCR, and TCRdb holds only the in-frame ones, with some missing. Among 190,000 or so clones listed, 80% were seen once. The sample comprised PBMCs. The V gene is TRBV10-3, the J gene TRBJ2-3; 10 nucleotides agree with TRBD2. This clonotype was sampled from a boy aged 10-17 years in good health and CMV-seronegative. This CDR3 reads CATNTGLATDTQYF. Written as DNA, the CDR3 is TGTGCCACCAATACGGGACTAGCGACAGATACGCAGTATTTT.